The 16 T cell receptor beta chains listed next were all sequenced from one sample in a study of shared T cell receptors in the human thymus. Assay used: immunoSEQ multiplex PCR; TCRdb lists only in-frame clones, some missing. The sample carries more than 550,000 clones, more than 75% recorded once. These data also formed part of another study, on human thymus T cells.

The sample taken for sequencing was thymocytes. These receptor sequences come from a boy younger than two with a congenital heart defect.

A word on this clone: This CDR3 is also generated by other DNA sequences in the sample. This chain uses TRBV7-9 with TRBJ1-5, with TRBD1 matching over 8 bases. V was pared by 5 bases and J by 4 bases, with 4 bases of the junction left unmatched. Per germline, CDR1 SEHNR and CDR2 FQNEAQ (reference sequence). This CDR3 region has 14 residues. The CDR3 loop is CASSLTGGNQPQHF. For the CDR3, the DNA is TGTGCCAGCAGCCTAACAGGGGGAAATCAGCCCCAGCATTTT.

The J gene is TRBJ2-7, the V gene TRBV4-3; maybe TRBD2 (6 bases). The ends were cut back, 2 bases at V and 5 bases at J, with 22 bases in the middle. The CDR3 totals 17 residues. Per germline, CDR1 LGHNA and CDR2 YSLEER. The CDR3 is CASSQKILEMAGNEQYF. The CDR3 DNA follows: TGCGCCAGCAGCCAAAAAATTTTAGAGATGGCGGGGAACGAGCAGTACTTC.

In this sample, this clone turned up once. One end of the junction does not line up with germline, which may come from a read error. This chain links TRBV28 with TRBJ1-2, with 8 bases fitting TRBD1. The CDR3 is 13 amino acids. The germline CDR1 and CDR2 sequences are MDHEN and SYDVKM. CDR3 amino acids: CAIPSGGHYGYTF. In DNA form, the CDR3 reads TGTGCCATCCCCTCAGGGGGCCATTATGGTTACACCTTC.

There are a few counts of this clone. The chain recombines TRBV28 with TRBJ2-2; weak D call: TRBD1 (6 bases). From germline, CDR1 is MDHEN and CDR2 SYDVKM. The CDR3 consists of 16 residues. Between the trimmed V and J ends, which lost 10 bases and 2 bases, there was a span of 20 bases. The CDR3 protein is CATKRDPGQNTGELFF. CDR3 nucleotides: TGTGCCACCAAACGAGATCCGGGACAAAACACCGGGGAGCTGTTTTTT.

The CDR3 nucleotides read TGTGCCAGCAGCTATAAACCGGGACTAGCGTTCCAAGAGACCCAGTACTTC. Amino acids: CASSYKPGLAFQETQYF. This chain uses TRBV5-6 with TRBJ2-5, with 10 positions matching TRBD2. The CDR3 length is 17 residues. Unmatched junction bases numbered 9, after V lost 3 bases and J lost 1 base. The germline V gene encodes CDR1 SGHDT and CDR2 YYEEEE. Variable domain in full (rest from reference TRBV5-6 and TRBJ2-5): DAGVTQSPTHLIKTRGQQVTLRCSPKSGHDTVSWYQQALGQGPQFIFQYYEEEERQRGNFPDRFSGHQFPNYSSELNVNALLLGDSALYLCASSYKPGLAFQETQYFGPGTRLLVL.

The CDR3 loop is CASSIMFGGAYGYTF. The CDR3 DNA sequence: TGTGCCAGTAGTATAATGTTCGGGGGTGCCTATGGCTACACCTTC. This sequence joins TRBV19 and TRBJ1-2, with TRBD1 as a possible D gene (5 bases). Trimming cost V 2 bases and J 4 bases, with 14 bases left between them. Looked up from germline, CDR1 is LNHDA and CDR2 is SQIVND (reference sequence). The CDR3 is made up of 15 amino acids.

This clone was picked up one time. V usage is TRBV14 and J usage is TRBJ2-5, with TRBD2 identical over 13 bases. Germline trimming cut 3 bases from V and 5 bases from J; bases unmatched to any gene: 9. The CDR3 covers 17 residues. Germline loops: CDR1 SGHDN, CDR2 FVKESK. The CDR3: CASSQQRLAGGLETQYF. The CDR3 DNA sequence: TGTGCCAGCAGCCAGCAAAGACTAGCGGGAGGTTTGGAGACCCAGTACTTC.

The chain is built from TRBV6-5 and TRBJ2-3, with 7 bases that match TRBD1. The CDR3 is 14 residues long. The V segment lost 10 bases and the J segment 3 bases; nucleotides outside the gene matches: 10. Germline CDR1 MNHEY, CDR2 SVGAGI. The CDR3 region is CATRETGLTDTQYF. The CDR3 nucleotides read TGTGCCACCAGAGAGACAGGGTTGACAGATACGCAGTATTTT.

This chain uses TRBV9 with TRBJ2-7; D is unclear. This CDR3 is 14 amino acids long. Germline values: CDR1 SGDLS, CDR2 YYNGEE. V lost 0 bases, J lost 0 bases, and 7 bases lay in between. CDR3 nucleotide sequence: TGTGCCAGCAGCGTAGCAGTCGACTCCTACGAGCAGTACTTC. Translation: CASSVAVDSYEQYF.

The chain recombines TRBV27 with TRBJ2-3, with D maybe TRBD2 (5 bases). CDR1 is MNHEY, CDR2 SMNVEV, per germline (reference sequence). The CDR3 has 15 residues. With 3 bases removed from V and 1 base from J, the gap between germline ends came to 11 bases. This CDR3 is CASSLGIGGTDTQYF. As DNA, the CDR3 is TGTGCCAGCAGTTTGGGAATCGGGGGCACAGATACGCAGTATTTT.

V is TRBV7-9 and J is TRBJ1-6; maybe TRBD1 (6 bases). The CDR3 length is 17 residues. Trimming stripped 5 bases from V and 2 bases from J, with 16 bases between. Looked up from germline, CDR1 is SEHNR and CDR2 is FQNEAQ (reference sequence). The DNA of the CDR3 is TGTGCCAGCAGCCAACAGACAGGCGATACCTATAATTCACCCCTCCACTTT. Protein product: CASSQQTGDTYNSPLHF.

This clone occurred once. The CDR3 DNA is TGTGCCCTAACAGGGCTGGATGAGCAGTTCTTC. Its protein is CALTGLDEQFF. The gene calls are TRBV2 and TRBJ2-1; a weak D match, TRBD1 (6 bases). This CDR3 spans 11 amino acids. Germline assignment: CDR1 SNHLY and CDR2 FYNNEI. The V end lost 11 bases, the J end lost 8 bases, and 13 bases lay between the germline ends.

This chain uses TRBV7-6 with TRBJ2-1, with TRBD1 as a possible D gene (6 bases). The CDR3 extends over 17 amino acids. V was shortened by 0 bases and J by 3 bases, with 15 bases between the two germline ends. Germline V gene sequence: CDR1 SGHVS, CDR2 FNYEAQ. The CDR3 DNA sequence: TGTGCCAGCAGCTTAGCCACAGGGCCCACTGTCTACAATGAGCAGTTCTTC. This translates into CASSLATGPTVYNEQFF.

V is TRBV6-6 and J is TRBJ2-5; TRBD1 matches at 7 bases. Germline CDR1 and CDR2: MNHNY and SVGAGI (reference sequence). V shed 2 bases, J shed 5 bases, and the junction held 8 bases outside the gene matches. The CDR3 length is 15 residues. CDR3 coding DNA: TGTGCCAGCAGTTACGTAGGGGGCGGGTTGGAGACCCAGTACTTC. It is translated as CASSYVGGGLETQYF.

The rearrangement uses TRBV14 and TRBJ1-2; TRBD1 might be the D (6 bases). This CDR3 region has 13 residues. V was clipped by 4 bases and J by 4 bases, with 10 bases between them. The germline V gene has CDR1 SGHDN and CDR2 FVKESK. CDR3 protein: CASSPDRFYGYTF. The CDR3 bases are TGTGCCAGCAGCCCTGACAGGTTCTATGGCTACACCTTC. The variable domain in full, completed from reference TRBV14 and TRBJ1-2, reads EAGVTQFPSHSVIEKGQTVTLRCDPISGHDNLYWYRRVMGKEIKFLLHFVKESKQDESGMPNNRFLAERTGGTYSTLKVQPAELEDSGVYFCASSPDRFYGYTFGSGTRLTVV.

The chain combines TRBV19 with TRBJ1-2; the D gene is possibly TRBD1 (5 bases). Germline V lookup: CDR1 LNHDA, CDR2 SQIVND (reference sequence). The CDR3 is made up of 11 amino acids. CDR3: CTSKGIYGYTF. Here the CDR3 DNA reads TGTACTTCAAAGGGGATCTATGGCTACACCTTC.